This T cell receptor (beta chain) stems from a study of T cell responses to AZD1222 COVID-19 vaccine. Libraries were prepared by immunoSEQ multiplex PCR; TCRdb keeps only in-frame clonotypes and omits some of them. This table has roughly 98,000 clones, approximately 92% appearing once. From germline, CDR1 is LNHDA and CDR2 SQIVND (reference sequence). CDR3 length: 14 residues. V shed 5 bases, J shed 6 bases, and the junction held 8 bases outside the gene matches. General observations from the study: Clonal diversity was possibly underestimated, and white British individuals and females predominated among donors. Spike-specific TCRs gained breadth and depth after people received two AZD1222 doses. The study identified only a handful of AZD1222 recipients as seropositive at baseline.

A word on this clone: Its antigen is unidentified.

The TCR was taken from an adult in good health. The material sequenced was peripheral blood, taken on day 0 of AZD1222 vaccination. The chain is built from TRBV19 and TRBJ2-7, with 9 bases fitting TRBD2. The CDR3: CASSVASGKREQYF. DNA for the CDR3: TGTGCCAGTAGTGTGGCTAGCGGGAAGCGCGAGCAGTACTTC.